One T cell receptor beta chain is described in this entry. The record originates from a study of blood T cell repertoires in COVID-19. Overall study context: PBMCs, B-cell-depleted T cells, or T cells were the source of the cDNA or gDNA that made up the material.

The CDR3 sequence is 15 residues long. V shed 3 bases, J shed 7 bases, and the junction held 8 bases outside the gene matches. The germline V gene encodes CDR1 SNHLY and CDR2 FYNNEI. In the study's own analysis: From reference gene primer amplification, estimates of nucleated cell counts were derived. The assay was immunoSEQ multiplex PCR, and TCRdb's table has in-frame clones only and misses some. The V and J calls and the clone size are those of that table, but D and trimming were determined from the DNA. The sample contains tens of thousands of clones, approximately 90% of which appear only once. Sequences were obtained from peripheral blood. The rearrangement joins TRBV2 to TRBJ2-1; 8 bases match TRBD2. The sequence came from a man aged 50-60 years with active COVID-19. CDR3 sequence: CASSDRGGAENEQFF. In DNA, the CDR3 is TGTGCCAGCAGTGATCGGGGGGGGGCCGAGAATGAGCAGTTCTTC.